Listed below are T cell receptor beta chains from one sample, sequenced in a study of T cells after yellow fever vaccination. TCRdb reanalysed the 5' RACE reads using MiXCR and keeps one entry per CDR3 protein. The top ten clones hold just under 15% of a sample with hundreds of thousands of distinct CDR3 sequences, 12% of them seen once. The specimen was PBMCs, collected on the day of the yellow fever booster vaccination. These receptors were collected from a man between 25 and 39 years old who received the YFV17D yellow fever vaccine. Both conserved end residues are part of each CDR3. D genes are given only for firm matches. Expanded clones get a size class; other rows say once, few or many, or leave the size out.

D gene: TRBD2; clone size: -; J gene: TRBJ2-5; V gene: TRBV7-3; CDR3 protein: CASSLTGTSGETQYF; CDR3 DNA: TGTGCCAGCAGTCTTACCGGGACTAGCGGAGAGACCCAGTACTTC
D gene: -; clone size: -; J gene: TRBJ2-7; V gene: TRBV4-3; CDR3 protein: CASSQDLVQGYEQYF; CDR3 DNA: TGCGCCAGCAGCCAAGATCTTGTACAGGGCTACGAGCAGTACTTC
D gene: -; clone size: -; J gene: TRBJ1-6; V gene: TRBV7-3; CDR3 protein: CASSLTGTETLNSPLHF; CDR3 DNA: TGTGCCAGCAGCTTAACAGGGACCGAGACACTAAATTCACCCCTCCACTTT
D gene: TRBD1; clone size: -; J gene: TRBJ2-2; V gene: TRBV6-1; CDR3 protein: CASSLSSGDSEELFF; CDR3 DNA: TGTGCCAGCAGTCTATCCTCCGGGGACAGTGAAGAGCTGTTTTTT
D gene: TRBD2; clone size: few; J gene: TRBJ2-1; V gene: TRBV11-2; CDR3 protein: CASSLVLLAGGNYNEQFF; CDR3 DNA: TGTGCCAGCAGCTTAGTTCTACTAGCGGGAGGAAACTACAATGAGCAGTTCTTC
D gene: TRBD2; clone size: -; J gene: TRBJ2-1; V gene: TRBV14; CDR3 protein: CASSQEGSGRLTSSYNEQFF; CDR3 DNA: TGTGCCAGCAGCCAAGAAGGTAGCGGGAGATTAACGAGCTCCTACAATGAGCAGTTCTTC
D gene: -; clone size: few; J gene: TRBJ2-7; V gene: TRBV20-1; CDR3 protein: CSASGPLGYEQYF; CDR3 DNA: TGCAGTGCCTCCGGGCCTCTGGGGTACGAGCAGTACTTC
D gene: -; clone size: -; J gene: TRBJ1-1; V gene: TRBV7-8; CDR3 protein: CASSGQPMNTEAFF; CDR3 DNA: TGTGCCAGCAGTGGACAGCCGATGAACACTGAAGCTTTCTTT
D gene: -; clone size: few; J gene: TRBJ2-1; V gene: TRBV20-1; CDR3 protein: CSARIASGHSYNEQFF; CDR3 DNA: TGCAGTGCTAGAATCGCCAGCGGACACTCCTACAATGAGCAGTTCTTC
D gene: -; clone size: few; J gene: TRBJ2-5; V gene: TRBV27; CDR3 protein: CASSTGLPSETQYF; CDR3 DNA: TGTGCCAGCAGTACAGGGCTCCCCTCAGAGACCCAGTACTTC
D gene: -; clone size: few; J gene: TRBJ2-7; V gene: TRBV4-2; CDR3 protein: CASSDGQAREQYF; CDR3 DNA: TGTGCCAGCAGCGATGGACAAGCCCGGGAGCAGTACTTC
D gene: -; clone size: few; J gene: TRBJ2-7; V gene: TRBV19; CDR3 protein: CASSIRTDYEQYF; CDR3 DNA: TGTGCCAGTAGTATAAGGACAGACTACGAGCAGTACTTC
D gene: TRBD2; clone size: -; J gene: TRBJ2-1; V gene: TRBV20-1; CDR3 protein: CSARTGSGSSSEQFF; CDR3 DNA: TGCAGTGCTAGAACCGGAAGCGGGAGTAGCTCCGAGCAGTTCTTC
D gene: -; clone size: many; J gene: TRBJ1-6; V gene: TRBV12-3/TRBV12-4; CDR3 protein: CASSFGQGDSPLHF; CDR3 DNA: TGTGCCAGCAGTTTCGGGCAGGGTGATTCACCCCTCCACTTT
D gene: TRBD1; clone size: few; J gene: TRBJ2-3; V gene: TRBV18; CDR3 protein: CASSPRGSGTGATDTQYF; CDR3 DNA: TGTGCCAGCTCACCACGCGGATCCGGGACAGGGGCCACAGATACGCAGTATTTT
D gene: -; clone size: many; J gene: TRBJ2-1; V gene: TRBV7-7; CDR3 protein: CASSLELYNEQFF; CDR3 DNA: TGTGCTAGCAGCTTAGAACTTTACAATGAGCAGTTCTTC
D gene: -; clone size: -; J gene: TRBJ2-7; V gene: TRBV28; CDR3 protein: CASSLTRFPGHEQYF; CDR3 DNA: TGTGCCAGCAGCCTGACTCGATTTCCTGGACACGAGCAGTACTTC
D gene: -; clone size: few; J gene: TRBJ2-2; V gene: TRBV7-9; CDR3 protein: CASSPPREMNTGELFF; CDR3 DNA: TGTGCCAGCAGCCCTCCCCGAGAGATGAACACCGGGGAGCTGTTTTTT
D gene: -; clone size: -; J gene: TRBJ2-7; V gene: TRBV29-1; CDR3 protein: CSVRTVSKYEQYF; CDR3 DNA: TGCAGCGTTAGGACCGTTTCGAAATACGAGCAGTACTTC
D gene: -; clone size: -; J gene: TRBJ2-7; V gene: TRBV11-2; CDR3 protein: CASSLRGGSRVYSYEQYF; CDR3 DNA: TGTGCCAGCAGCTTACGGGGAGGTTCCCGGGTTTACTCCTACGAGCAGTACTTC
D gene: TRBD1; clone size: -; J gene: TRBJ2-5; V gene: TRBV7-2; CDR3 protein: CASSFQTGGGETQYF; CDR3 DNA: TGTGCCAGCAGCTTTCAGACAGGGGGCGGCGAGACCCAGTACTTC
D gene: -; clone size: few; J gene: TRBJ2-7; V gene: TRBV2; CDR3 protein: CASSELTDRQYF; CDR3 DNA: TGTGCCAGCAGTGAACTGACCGACCGGCAGTACTTC
D gene: TRBD1; clone size: -; J gene: TRBJ1-1; V gene: TRBV12-3/TRBV12-4; CDR3 protein: CTSRASGGDYTEAFF; CDR3 DNA: TGTACCAGCAGAGCTTCAGGGGGAGATTACACTGAAGCTTTCTTT
D gene: TRBD2; clone size: few; J gene: TRBJ2-2; V gene: TRBV2; CDR3 protein: CASSSRGGEGTGELFF; CDR3 DNA: TGTGCCAGCAGTAGTCGCGGGGGTGAGGGCACCGGGGAGCTGTTTTTT
D gene: -; clone size: -; J gene: TRBJ2-1; V gene: TRBV7-2; CDR3 protein: CASSHSPGAIGDEQFF; CDR3 DNA: TGTGCCAGCAGCCATTCGCCGGGAGCCATAGGGGATGAGCAGTTCTTC
D gene: -; clone size: -; J gene: TRBJ1-1; V gene: TRBV5-4; CDR3 protein: CASSHAGAEAFF; CDR3 DNA: TGTGCCAGCAGCCACGCAGGGGCTGAAGCTTTCTTT
D gene: TRBD2; clone size: few; J gene: TRBJ2-1; V gene: TRBV20-1; CDR3 protein: CSAILYPPASGRGDEQFF; CDR3 DNA: TGCAGTGCCATTTTATATCCCCCGGCGAGCGGGAGAGGCGATGAGCAGTTCTTC
D gene: TRBD2; clone size: few; J gene: TRBJ2-3; V gene: TRBV5-4; CDR3 protein: CASSLSSGPTDTQYF; CDR3 DNA: TGTGCCAGCAGCTTGTCTAGCGGTCCCACAGATACGCAGTATTTT
D gene: -; clone size: few; J gene: TRBJ2-3; V gene: TRBV4-1; CDR3 protein: CASSQENTQYF; CDR3 DNA: TGCGCCAGCAGCCAAGAGAATACGCAGTATTTT